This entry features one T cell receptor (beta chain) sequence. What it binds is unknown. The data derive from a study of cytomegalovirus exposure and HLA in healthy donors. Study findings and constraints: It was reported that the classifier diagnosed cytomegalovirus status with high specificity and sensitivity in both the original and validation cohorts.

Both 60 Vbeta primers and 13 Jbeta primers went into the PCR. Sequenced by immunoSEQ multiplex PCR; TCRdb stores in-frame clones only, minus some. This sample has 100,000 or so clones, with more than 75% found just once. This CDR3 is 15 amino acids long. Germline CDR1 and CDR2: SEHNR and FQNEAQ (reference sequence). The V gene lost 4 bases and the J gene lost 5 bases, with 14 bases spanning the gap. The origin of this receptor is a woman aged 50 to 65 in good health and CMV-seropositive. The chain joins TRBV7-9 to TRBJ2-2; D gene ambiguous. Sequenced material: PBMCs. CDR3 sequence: CASSSGPPWTGELFF. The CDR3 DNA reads TGTGCCAGCAGCTCTGGGCCTCCCTGGACCGGGGAGCTGTTTTTT.